The rows below give T cell receptor beta chains drawn from one sample of a study of CD8 T cells in ankylosing spondylitis. TCRdb re-analysed the 5' RACE reads in MiXCR, keeping a single row per CDR3 protein. The sample holds 250,000 or so distinct CDR3 sequences, 15% to 20% seen once. Sequenced material: blood, either unsorted or a sorted T cell fraction (not recorded which). All receptors derive from a male donor with ankylosing spondylitis or in good health (not recorded which). The CDR3 runs from the conserved cysteine through the conserved F or W. The D gene is left open where the match is weak. Where a row states a size, it is once, few, many or the class of an expanded clone; other rows omit it.

DNA,CDR3,size,V,J,D
TGTGCCAGCAGTTTAAGTGAGTGGTCTGAAGCTTTCTTT,CASSLSEWSEAFF,-,TRBV12-3/TRBV12-4,TRBJ1-1,-
TGCAGCGCAGGGACGGACATTCCCACAGATACGCAGTATTTT,CSAGTDIPTDTQYF,many,TRBV29-1,TRBJ2-3,-
TGTGCCAGCAGCTTCCTAGACGGCCCGGAGACCCAGTACTTC,CASSFLDGPETQYF,-,TRBV7-2,TRBJ2-5,-
TGTGCCAGCAGAAGCCCGGGGAGCGGGCCTTACAATGAGCAGTTCTTC,CASRSPGSGPYNEQFF,-,TRBV6-1,TRBJ2-1,-
TGTGCCACCAGCCCGGGACACATCTACGAGCAGTACTTC,CATSPGHIYEQYF,-,TRBV15,TRBJ2-7,-
TGTGCCAGCAGCTTAGTTGTTGGAGCGGGTCTAACCTACAATGAGCAGTTCTTC,CASSLVVGAGLTYNEQFF,-,TRBV11-1,TRBJ2-1,-
TGTGCCAGCAGTTACTCTGGGCTAGCGGGCACCTACGAGCAGTACTTC,CASSYSGLAGTYEQYF,many,TRBV6-5,TRBJ2-7,TRBD2
TGTGCCAGCAGTAGAGAGACAGGATACAATGAGCAGTTCTTC,CASSRETGYNEQFF,-,TRBV28,TRBJ2-1,-
TGCAGCGTTGAGTGGGTGGGGAGGGAGGTGGCGCAGTATTTT,CSVEWVGREVAQYF,-,TRBV29-1,TRBJ2-3,TRBD2
TGTGCCAGCAGTTTATTCGGCGGAGATTTTAGAGAGCAGTACTTC,CASSLFGGDFREQYF,-,TRBV27,TRBJ2-7,-
TGCAGCGTAACAGACAGGGGCGAGCAGTACTTC,CSVTDRGEQYF,few,TRBV29-1,TRBJ2-7,TRBD1
TGCGCCAGCAGCCAAGACAGGACAGGGATCTACGAGCAGTACTTC,CASSQDRTGIYEQYF,-,TRBV4-3,TRBJ2-7,TRBD1
TGTGCCAGCAGTTACTATTCGGCCCGCCAGGAGACCCAGTACTTC,CASSYYSARQETQYF,few,TRBV6-5,TRBJ2-5,-
TGCGCCAGCAGCTCACCTAGCGGGAGCGGGTATGATACGCAGTATTTT,CASSSPSGSGYDTQYF,-,TRBV5-1,TRBJ2-3,TRBD2
TGTGCCAGCAGTGCACGGGACAGTACTATACTGGCTGAAGCTTTCTTT,CASSARDSTILAEAFF,-,TRBV2,TRBJ1-1,TRBD1
TGTGCCAGCAGTGAATGGGGGGAACGGAACACCATATATTTT,CASSEWGERNTIYF,-,TRBV25-1,TRBJ1-3,-